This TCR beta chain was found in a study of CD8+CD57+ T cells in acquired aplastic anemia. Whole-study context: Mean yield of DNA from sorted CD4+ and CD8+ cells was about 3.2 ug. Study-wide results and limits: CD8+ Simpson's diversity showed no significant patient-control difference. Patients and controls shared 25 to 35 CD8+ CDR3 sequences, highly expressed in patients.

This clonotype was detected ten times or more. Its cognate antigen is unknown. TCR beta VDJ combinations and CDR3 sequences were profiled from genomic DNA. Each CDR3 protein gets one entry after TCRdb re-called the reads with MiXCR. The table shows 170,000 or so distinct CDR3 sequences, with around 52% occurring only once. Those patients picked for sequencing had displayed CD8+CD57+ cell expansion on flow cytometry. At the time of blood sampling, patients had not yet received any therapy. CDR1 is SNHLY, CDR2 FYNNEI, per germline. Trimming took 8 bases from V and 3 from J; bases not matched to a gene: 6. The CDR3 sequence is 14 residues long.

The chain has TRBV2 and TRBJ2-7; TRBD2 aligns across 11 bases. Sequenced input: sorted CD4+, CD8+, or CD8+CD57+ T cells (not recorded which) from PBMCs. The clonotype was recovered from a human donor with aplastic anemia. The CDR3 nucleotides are TGTGCCAGCTGGATAGCGGGGGGGAGCTACGAGCAGTACTTC. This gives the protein CASWIAGGSYEQYF.